The 13 T cell receptor beta chains below were found in one sample sequenced in a study of T cell clonality in common variable immunodeficiency. The repertoire was sequenced with immunoSEQ multiplex PCR; TCRdb's copy has only in-frame clones and lacks some. The sample presents under 35,000 clones, none singletons. The sample consisted of peripheral blood mononuclear cells. The origin of the receptors is a person aged 18 to 75 in good health.

This clone was counted ten times or more. The read is 3 residues too short to cover the CDR3 end, so that end is filled in from the germline J gene. The chain carries TRBV12-5 and TRBJ2-3; 9 bases fit TRBD2. CDR3 length: 16 residues. The germline gives CDR1 LGHNT, CDR2 FRNRAP. Germline trimming cut 2 bases from V and 4 bases from J; bases unmatched to any gene: 7. The DNA read from the CDR3 is TGTGCTAGTGGTTTGACGGGACTAGCCCTCGCAGATACG. Translated: CASGLTGLALADT. The CDR3, in full, reads CASGLTGLALADTQYF.

This clone appeared many times. The read comes to an end 3 residues before the CDR3 does, leaving the germline J gene to fill in the end. V is TRBV20-1 and J is TRBJ2-3, with D perhaps TRBD1 (5 bases). This CDR3 contains 16 residues. Trimming took 0 bases from V and 0 from J, leaving 13 bases between them. CDR1 and CDR2 (germline): DFQATT, SNEGSKA (reference sequence). The CDR3 protein is CSARDPQGLSTDTQYF. The CDR3 DNA, read in part, is TGCAGTGCTAGAGATCCCCAGGGATTAAGCACAGATACG.

This clone was recorded a few times. Sequencing ends 3 residues short of the CDR3 end; the germline J gene provides the rest. The chain recombines TRBV19 with TRBJ2-4, with 7 nucleotides matching TRBD1. CDR3 length: 13 residues. Germline V gives CDR1 LNHDA, CDR2 SQIVND (reference sequence). CDR3 residues: CASGDRDSYGQYF. The covered CDR3 bases are TGTGCCAGCGGCGACAGGGACAGCTATGGT.

This clone showed up many times. With the read ending 3 residues before the CDR3 end, the germline J gene is used to fill in that end. The chain combines TRBV7-2 with TRBJ1-4; 10 bases agree with TRBD1. Germline V gene data show CDR1 as SGHTA and CDR2 as FQGNSA. The CDR3 is made up of 14 amino acids. After removal of 5 bases from V and 10 bases from J, the junction contained 7 bases not matched to a gene. The CDR3 loop reads CASSHRQGAGKLFF. Partial CDR3 DNA: TGTGCCAGCAGCCACCGACAGGGGGCAGGAAAA.

This clone was picked up many times. The read comes to an end 3 residues before the CDR3 does, leaving the germline J gene to fill in the end. The chain employs TRBV5-4 and TRBJ1-4, with a tentative D call TRBD1 (5 bases). CDR1 and CDR2 (germline): SGHNT, YYREEE (reference sequence). CDR3 length: 14 amino acids. The ends were cut back, 4 bases at V and 8 bases at J, with 15 bases in the middle. The CDR3 bases that were read are TGTGCCAGCAGCCCCGGGGGGGTTATCGAAAAA. It is translated as CASSPGGVIEK. The whole CDR3 protein reads CASSPGGVIEKLFF.

In this sample, this clone turned up many times. The read ends 3 residues early relative to the CDR3; the germline J gene fills the gap. This chain joins TRBV10-1 and TRBJ2-5; D is unresolved. The germline V gene has CDR1 WNHNN and CDR2 SYGVQD (reference sequence). The V and J ends lost 9 bases and 5 bases respectively, with 16 bases between them. The CDR3 is 13 amino acids. CDR3 sequence reads: CARSKNPWETQYF. CDR3 DNA (partial): TGCGCCAGGTCTAAGAACCCGTGGGAGACC.

This clone was counted many times. The CDR3 end lies 3 residues beyond the end of the read and is filled in from the germline J gene. The chain employs TRBV6-1 and TRBJ1-5; D is perhaps TRBD1 (6 bases). Germline-derived CDR1 and CDR2 are MNHNS and SASEGT. CDR3 size: 17 residues. V lost 2 bases and J lost 3, with 17 bases in between. The CDR3 spells CASSERTDFLSNQPQHF. CDR3 bases read: TGTGCCAGCAGTGAAAGGACAGACTTCTTATCCAATCAGCCC.

The sample holds many counts of this clone. The read falls 3 residues short of the CDR3 end, and the missing part is taken from the germline J gene. The chain links TRBV7-9 to TRBJ1-2; 9 bases are shared with TRBD1. V gave up 11 bases and J gave up 4 bases; unmatched junction bases: 5. This CDR3 region has 12 residues. Germline CDR1 and CDR2: SEHNR and FQNEAQ (reference sequence). The part of the CDR3 DNA that was read is TGTGCCCACCGGACAGGGGCCTATGGC. Amino acids: CAHRTGAYG. The complete CDR3 protein is CAHRTGAYGYTF.

The table lists this clone with many counts. The read stops 3 residues short of the end of the CDR3; the missing end is completed from the germline J gene. The V gene is TRBV5-4, the J gene TRBJ2-1; TRBD1 agrees at 7 bases. The CDR3 is 10 residues long. CDR1 is SGHNT and CDR2 is YYREEE in the germline V gene (reference sequence). Trimming took 10 bases from V and 7 from J; bases not matched to a gene: 2. The CDR3 sequence: CAEGANEQFF. The covered CDR3 bases are TGTGCCGAGGGGGCTAATGAG.

This clone was detected ten times or more. The read ends 3 residues shy of where the CDR3 ends; the end is completed using the germline J gene. The chain joins TRBV5-4 to TRBJ1-2; 7 bases match TRBD1. Unmatched junction bases numbered 8, after V lost 3 bases and J lost 6 bases. This CDR3 has 14 residues. CDR1 and CDR2 (germline): SGHNT, YYREEE (reference sequence). The DNA read from the CDR3 is TGTGCCAGCAGCTCCCGGACAGGCGGGGATGGC. Protein product: CASSSRTGGDG. The whole CDR3 protein is CASSSRTGGDGYTF.

This clone has at least ten counts. The missing CDR3 end, 3 residues past where the read stops, is filled in from the germline J gene. The chain uses TRBV29-1 and TRBJ1-1, with 9 bases identical to TRBD1. Per the germline V gene, CDR1 is SQVTM and CDR2 is ANQGSEA. The V segment lost 3 bases and the J segment 7 bases; nucleotides outside the gene matches: 12. This CDR3 contains 15 residues. CDR3 protein: CSVEKQGAQNGEAFF. The CDR3 bases that were read are TGCAGCGTTGAGAAACAGGGGGCGCAGAACGGTGAA.

This clone was found many times. Read sequence stops 3 residues before the CDR3 end, and the germline J gene provides the missing end. This sequence joins TRBV10-3 and TRBJ1-5, with a possible D match to TRBD1 (6 bases). V was pared by 11 bases and J by 6 bases, with 20 bases between. The length of the CDR3 is 14 residues. Looked up from germline, CDR1 is ENHRY and CDR2 is SYGVKD. CDR3 loop: CAVSDIRGGQPQHF. Incomplete CDR3 DNA: TGTGCCGTCTCGGATATCAGGGGTGGTCAGCCC.

This clone has ten or more counts. The read finishes 3 residues shy of the CDR3 end, and the germline J gene is used to complete it. The chain joins TRBV7-9 to TRBJ2-1; tentatively, D is TRBD1 (5 bases). Trimming left V 7 bases short and J 5 bases short, with 15 bases between. Germline-derived CDR1 and CDR2 are SEHNR and FQNEAQ (reference sequence). This CDR3 has 14 residues. CDR3 sequence reads: CASNLQGQHNEQFF. CDR3 DNA (partial): TGTGCCAGCAACCTCCAGGGTCAGCACAATGAG.